This TCR beta chain originates from a study of blood T cells in healthy people across ages. The second PCR ran roughly 7 to 12 cycles with a sample-barcoded 5' primer and J-beta primers. One entry per CDR3 protein results from TCRdb running MiXCR on the 5' RACE reads. The sample has roughly 550,000 distinct CDR3 sequences; about 24% are singletons. Turning to this clonotype: One junction end disagrees with the germline gene, perhaps due to a read error.

These data were likewise used in another study, on T cells of mothers and their children.

The TCR sequence derives from a boy younger than 18 in good health. The sample taken for sequencing was blood.

The CDR3 DNA reads TGTGCCACCAGTTCTAGCGGGAAAATGGGCGGGGAGCTGTTTTTT. Translated, it gives CATSSSGKMGGELFF. The chain carries TRBV12-3 or TRBV12-4 and TRBJ2-2, with 9 positions matching TRBD2. This CDR3 comprises 15 residues.